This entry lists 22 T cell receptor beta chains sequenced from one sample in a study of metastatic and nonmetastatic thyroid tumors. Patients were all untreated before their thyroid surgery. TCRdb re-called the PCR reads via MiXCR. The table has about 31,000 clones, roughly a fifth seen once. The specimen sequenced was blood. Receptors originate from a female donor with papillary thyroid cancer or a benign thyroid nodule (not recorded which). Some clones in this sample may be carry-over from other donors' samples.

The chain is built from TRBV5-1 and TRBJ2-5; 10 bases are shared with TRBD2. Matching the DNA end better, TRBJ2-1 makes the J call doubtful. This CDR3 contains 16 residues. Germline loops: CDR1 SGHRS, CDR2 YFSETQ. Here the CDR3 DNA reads TGCGCCAGCAGCTTGGACCCAGCGGGAGGGCATAATGAGCAGTTCTTC. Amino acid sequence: CASSLDPAGGHNEQFF.

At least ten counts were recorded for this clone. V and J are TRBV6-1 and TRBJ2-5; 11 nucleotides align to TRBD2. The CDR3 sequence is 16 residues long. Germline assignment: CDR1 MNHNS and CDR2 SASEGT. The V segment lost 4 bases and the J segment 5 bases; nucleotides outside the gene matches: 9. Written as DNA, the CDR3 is TGTGCCAGCAGTGCTCTAGCGGGGGGAACCCCGGAGACCCAGTACTTC. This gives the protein CASSALAGGTPETQYF.

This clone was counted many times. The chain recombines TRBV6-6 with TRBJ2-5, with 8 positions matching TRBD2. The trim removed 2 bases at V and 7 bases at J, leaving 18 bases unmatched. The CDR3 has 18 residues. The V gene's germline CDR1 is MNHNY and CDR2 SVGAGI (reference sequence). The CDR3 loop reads CASSYLGRLSGGVGTQYF. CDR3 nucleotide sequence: TGTGCCAGCAGTTACCTAGGTCGACTCAGCGGGGGTGTAGGGACCCAGTACTTC.

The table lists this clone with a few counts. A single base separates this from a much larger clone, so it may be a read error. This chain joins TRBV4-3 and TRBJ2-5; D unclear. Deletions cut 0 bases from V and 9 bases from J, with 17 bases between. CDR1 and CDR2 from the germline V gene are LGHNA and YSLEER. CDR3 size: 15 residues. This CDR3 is CASSQDSLTQSAQYF. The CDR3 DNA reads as TGCGCCAGCAGCCAAGATTCCTTGACCCAATCGGCCCAGTACTTC.

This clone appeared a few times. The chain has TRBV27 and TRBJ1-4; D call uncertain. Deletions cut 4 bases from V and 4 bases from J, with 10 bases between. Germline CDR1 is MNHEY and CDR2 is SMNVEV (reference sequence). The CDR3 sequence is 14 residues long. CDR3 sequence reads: CASSYHEGNEKLFF. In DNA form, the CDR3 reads TGTGCCAGCAGTTACCATGAGGGTAATGAAAAACTGTTTTTT.

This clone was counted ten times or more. The chain's CDR3 is CASSDSGESGYTF. The CDR3 DNA reads as TGTGCCAGCAGTGACTCCGGGGAGAGTGGCTACACCTTC. The chain combines TRBV6-4 with TRBJ1-2; D uncertain. CDR3 length equals 13 residues. V was pared by 0 bases and J by 7 bases, with 9 bases between. Germline V gives CDR1 MRHNA, CDR2 SNTAGT.

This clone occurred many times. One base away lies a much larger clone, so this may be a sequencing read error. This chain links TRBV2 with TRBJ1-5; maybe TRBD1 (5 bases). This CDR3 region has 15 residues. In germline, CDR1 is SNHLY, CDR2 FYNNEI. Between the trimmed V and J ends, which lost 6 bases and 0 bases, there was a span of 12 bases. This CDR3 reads CASRNQGSSNQPQHF. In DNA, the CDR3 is TGTGCCAGCAGGAATCAGGGAAGTAGCAATCAGCCCCAGCATTTT.

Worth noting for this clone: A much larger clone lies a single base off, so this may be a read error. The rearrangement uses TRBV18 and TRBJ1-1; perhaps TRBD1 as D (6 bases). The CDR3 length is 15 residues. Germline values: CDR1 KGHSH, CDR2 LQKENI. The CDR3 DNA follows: TGTGCCAGCTCACCACGGGAGGGGGTTAACACTGAAGCTCTCTTT. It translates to CASSPREGVNTEALF.

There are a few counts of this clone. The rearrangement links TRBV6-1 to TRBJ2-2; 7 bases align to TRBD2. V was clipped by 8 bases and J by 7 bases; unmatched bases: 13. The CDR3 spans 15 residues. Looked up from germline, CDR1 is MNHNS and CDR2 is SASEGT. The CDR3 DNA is TGTGCCAGCCGTCCCCCCGGGAGGAGGGGCGGGGAGCTGTTTTTT. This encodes CASRPPGRRGGELFF.

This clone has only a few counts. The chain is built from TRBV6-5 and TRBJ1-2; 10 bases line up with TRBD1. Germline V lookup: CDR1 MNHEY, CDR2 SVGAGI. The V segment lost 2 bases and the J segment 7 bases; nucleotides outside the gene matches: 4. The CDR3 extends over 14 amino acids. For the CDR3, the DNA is TGTGCCAGCAGTTACGGGACAGGGGCGGCTGGCTACACCTTC. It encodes CASSYGTGAAGYTF.

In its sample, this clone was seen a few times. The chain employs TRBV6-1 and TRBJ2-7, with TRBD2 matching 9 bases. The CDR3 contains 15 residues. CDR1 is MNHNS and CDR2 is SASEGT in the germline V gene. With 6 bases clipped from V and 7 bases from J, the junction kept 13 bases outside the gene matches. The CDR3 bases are TGTGCCAGCAGGACCGATAGCGGGAGCGTAGGTGAGCAGTACTTC. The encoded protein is CASRTDSGSVGEQYF.

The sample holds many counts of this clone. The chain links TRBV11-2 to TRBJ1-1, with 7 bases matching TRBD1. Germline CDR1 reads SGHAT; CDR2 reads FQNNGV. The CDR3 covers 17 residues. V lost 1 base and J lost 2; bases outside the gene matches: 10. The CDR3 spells CASSLVRQGGGNTEAFF. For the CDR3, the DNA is TGTGCCAGCAGCTTAGTTCGACAGGGTGGGGGAAACACTGAAGCTTTCTTT.

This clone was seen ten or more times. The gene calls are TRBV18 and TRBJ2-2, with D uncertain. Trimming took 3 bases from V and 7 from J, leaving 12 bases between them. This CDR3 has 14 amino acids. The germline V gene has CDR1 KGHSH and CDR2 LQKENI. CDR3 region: CASSPDETYGELFF. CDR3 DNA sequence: TGTGCCAGCTCACCGGACGAGACGTACGGGGAGCTGTTTTTT.

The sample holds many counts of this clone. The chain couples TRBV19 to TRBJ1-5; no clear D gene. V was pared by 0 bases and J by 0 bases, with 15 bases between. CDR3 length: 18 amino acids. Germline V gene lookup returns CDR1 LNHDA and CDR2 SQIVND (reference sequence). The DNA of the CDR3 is TGTGCCAGTAGTATAGATAAACGAAAAGGGCCTAGCAATCAGCCCCAGCATTTT. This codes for CASSIDKRKGPSNQPQHF.

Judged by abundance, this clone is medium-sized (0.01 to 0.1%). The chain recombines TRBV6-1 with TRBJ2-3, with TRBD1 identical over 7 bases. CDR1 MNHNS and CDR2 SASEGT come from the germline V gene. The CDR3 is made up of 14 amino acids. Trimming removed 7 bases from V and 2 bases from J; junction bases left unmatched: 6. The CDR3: CASTIGQATDTQYF. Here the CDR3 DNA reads TGTGCCAGCACAATAGGACAGGCCACAGATACGCAGTATTTT.

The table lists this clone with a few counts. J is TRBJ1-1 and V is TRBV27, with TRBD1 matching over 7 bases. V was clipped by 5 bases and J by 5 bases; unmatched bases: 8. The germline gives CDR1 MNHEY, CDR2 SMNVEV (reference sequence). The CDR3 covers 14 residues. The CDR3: CASSPTGPRTEAFF. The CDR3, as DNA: TGTGCCAGCAGTCCGACAGGGCCGCGGACTGAAGCTTTCTTT.

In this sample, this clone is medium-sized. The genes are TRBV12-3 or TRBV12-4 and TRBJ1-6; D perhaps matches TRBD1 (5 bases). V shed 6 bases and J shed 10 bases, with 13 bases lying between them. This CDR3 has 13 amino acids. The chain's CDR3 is CASSRDGGSPLHF. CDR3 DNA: TGTGCCAGCAGCCGGGACGGGGGATCACCCCTCCACTTT.

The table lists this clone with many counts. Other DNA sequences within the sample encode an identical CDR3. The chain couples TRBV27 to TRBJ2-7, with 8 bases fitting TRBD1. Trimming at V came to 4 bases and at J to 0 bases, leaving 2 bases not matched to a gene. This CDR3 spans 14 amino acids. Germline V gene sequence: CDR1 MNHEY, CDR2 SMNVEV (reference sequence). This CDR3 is CASSSGQASYEQYF. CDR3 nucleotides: TGTGCCAGCAGTTCGGGACAGGCCTCCTACGAGCAGTACTTC.

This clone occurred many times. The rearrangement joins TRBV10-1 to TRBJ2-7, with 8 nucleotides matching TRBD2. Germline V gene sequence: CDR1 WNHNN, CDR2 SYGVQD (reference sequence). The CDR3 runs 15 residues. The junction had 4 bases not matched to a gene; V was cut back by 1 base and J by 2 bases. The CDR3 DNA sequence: TGCGCCAGCAGTGAGTATACTAGCGGTCCCTACGAGCAGTACTTC. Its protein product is CASSEYTSGPYEQYF.

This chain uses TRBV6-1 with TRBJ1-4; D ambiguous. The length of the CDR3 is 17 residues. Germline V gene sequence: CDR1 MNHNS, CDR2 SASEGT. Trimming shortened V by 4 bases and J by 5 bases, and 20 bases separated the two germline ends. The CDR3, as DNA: TGTGCCAGCAGTGCGATGCTGGTCGGGGAAGTAAATGAAAAACTGTTTTTT. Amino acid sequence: CASSAMLVGEVNEKLFF.

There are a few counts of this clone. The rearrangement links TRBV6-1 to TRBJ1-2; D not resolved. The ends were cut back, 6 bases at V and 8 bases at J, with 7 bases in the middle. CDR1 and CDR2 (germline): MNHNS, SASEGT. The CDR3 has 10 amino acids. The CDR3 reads CASRSMGYTF. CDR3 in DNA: TGTGCCAGCAGATCGATGGGCTACACCTTC.

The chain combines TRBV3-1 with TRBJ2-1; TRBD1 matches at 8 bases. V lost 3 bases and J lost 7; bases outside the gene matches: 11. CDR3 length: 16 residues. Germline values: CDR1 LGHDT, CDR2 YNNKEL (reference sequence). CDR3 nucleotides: TGTGCCAGCAGCCACCTGACAGGGGCCTTTACAAATGAGCAGTTCTTC. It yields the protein CASSHLTGAFTNEQFF.